This TCR beta chain was sequenced during a study of T cell repertoires in MIS-A myocarditis. The V segment lost 2 bases and the J segment 1 base; nucleotides outside the gene matches: 12. This CDR3 has 19 amino acids. Some clones are missing from TCRdb's copy, which holds only in-frame ones; the method was immunoSEQ multiplex PCR. The repertoire consists of approximately 7,100 clones, with 78% occurring once and the leading ten covering roughly a fifth. The sequence came from a man between 18 and 29 years old with fulminant myocarditis from multisystem inflammatory syndrome in adults (MIS-A) after COVID-19. The chain couples TRBV23-1 to TRBJ1-2, with 11 bases fitting TRBD1. TRBV23-1 is labeled an ORF, and its function is uncertain. Sequenced material: right inferior lung lobe tissue obtained at autopsy. The CDR3 protein is CASSQGLEDRGPHNYGYTF. CDR3 coding DNA: TGCGCCAGCAGTCAAGGGCTGGAGGACAGGGGGCCCCATAACTATGGCTACACCTTC.